Listed here is a single TCR beta chain. What it binds is unknown. Making the bulk TCR libraries relied on previously described methods and listed TCR primers. From the PCR reads, TCRdb called clonotypes with MiXCR, one entry per CDR3 protein. The sample lists around 460,000 distinct CDR3 sequences, 20% to 25% occurring once. This sample is part of a study of molecular identifiers for immune sequencing clone quantification. The V end lost 0 bases, the J end lost 1 base, and 13 bases lay between the germline ends. This CDR3 comprises 16 residues. CDR1 MNHEY and CDR2 SVGEGT come from the germline V gene. Study-wide findings and caveats: Whereas clones above 20 RNA copies held under 1% of naive-cell molecules, they held over 98% of effector molecules.

This clonotype was obtained from a human donor in good health. Some libraries in this study had Jurkat cell RNA spiked in. The chain uses TRBV6-2 or TRBV6-3 and TRBJ2-7, with D possibly matching TRBD2 (5 bases). The sequenced sample consisted of naive CD8+ T cells from blood, with Jurkat cell RNA spiked in. Stated subset: FACS-sorted CD8+CD4-CCR7+CD45RA+ naive T cells. CDR3 nucleotide sequence: TGTGCCAGCAGTTACTCGACTGACCGGGGATCCTACGAGCAGTACTTC. Encoded protein: CASSYSTDRGSYEQYF.